This entry features one T cell receptor (beta chain) sequence. The target of this receptor is not known. One base away there is no much larger clone; base qualities are not given. The germline V gene supplies CDR1 KGHSH and CDR2 LQKENI. Spanning cysteine to phenylalanine, the CDR3 consists of 16 amino acids. CDR3 DNA is the only sequence kept; it has 48 bases, read in frame from the first base. V is reduced by 3 bases and J by 0 bases, leaving a spacing of 9 bases between them. These data are taken from a study of blood T cell repertoires in COVID-19 (dated by TCRdb to about 2020). As for the study more broadly: Recovered participants in ImmuneRACE Cohort 3 were defined by two consecutive negative NP/OP PCR tests, clearance by a healthcare professional, or resolution of symptoms. A de-identified subject ID, COVID-19 status, age in years and sex were almost always included in the sample metadata. Samples covering the acute and convalescent phases of COVID-19 were provided by collaborators in the United States, Italy and Spain. A freely available public database, intended as a resource for researchers studying the immune response to SARS-CoV-2, is where the repertoires were released. HLA class I and class II types, where available, came from metadata supplied by the sample provider rather than from assay-based typing. Subjects who had been exposed to COVID-19, were actively infected with it, or had recovered from it provided the deeply sampled blood TCRbeta repertoires that made up the dataset. The prospective study material was composed of cDNA or gDNA derived from T cells, B-cell-depleted T cells, or PBMCs. Samples were obtained from the ongoing ImmuneRACE study (first 160 participants) and from over 1,000 subjects provided by 6 global collaborators. Results and caveats for the whole study, not just this receptor: The quantity of clinical and demographic metadata differed by source and by participant and was supplied without curation.

The immunoSEQ Assay, a bias-controlled multiplex PCR, was used to amplify TCRbeta CDR3 regions from genomic DNA. The authors processed their data as follows. Nucleated cell counts per sample were estimated from amplification of reference gene primers within the assay. To quantify the absolute abundance of each unique TCRbeta CDR3 rearrangement, sequence reads were collapsed and filtered. Productive Simpson clonality was computed per sample as the square root of Simpson's diversity index over productive rearrangements. The source is immuneACCESS, and TCRdb retained only in-frame sequences with V and J called. Part of the clones is not carried over; for the studies checked, unresolved V genes explain less than half of this, and the remainder is unexplained. V and J calls and clone size are copied from that table; D and trimming were computed from the DNA. The sample table lists over 110,000 clones, roughly 84% of them with a count of one. The ten top clones hold 3.5% to 5% of the sample.

Participants in the prospective study were enrolled through a virtual design, were aged roughly 18 to 100 years, and lived in 24 United States geographic areas. Cohort assignment in the prospective study relied on participant-reported clinical history from a screening survey and a study questionnaire. In the prospective study, mobile phlebotomists collected whole blood, serum and a nasopharyngeal or oropharyngeal swab from each participant. Participants in the prospective study had the option to provide additional blood draws and questionnaires over a roughly 2-month period. Blood samples from the prospective study were shipped frozen or at room temperature prior to DNA extraction.

The receptor was derived from a man aged 50 to 60 in a cohort exposed to, infected with or recovered from COVID-19 (not recorded which). Recombination joined TRBV18 with TRBJ1-6, with an unclear D gene assignment. The sequencing sample was made of PBMCs or T cells enriched from blood (not recorded which). The DNA sequence is given as TGTGCCAGCTCACCGGCGGGTCCCTCCTATAATTCACCCCTCCACTTT. Its protein is CASSPAGPSYNSPLHF.